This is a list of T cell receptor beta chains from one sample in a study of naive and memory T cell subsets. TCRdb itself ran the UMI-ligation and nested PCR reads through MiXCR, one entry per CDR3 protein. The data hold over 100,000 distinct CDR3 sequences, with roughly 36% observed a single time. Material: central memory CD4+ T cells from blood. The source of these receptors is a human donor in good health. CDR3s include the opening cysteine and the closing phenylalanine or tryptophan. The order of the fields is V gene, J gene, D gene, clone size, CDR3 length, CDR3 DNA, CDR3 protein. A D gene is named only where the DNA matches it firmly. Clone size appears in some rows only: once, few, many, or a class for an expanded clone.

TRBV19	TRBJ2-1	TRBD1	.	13	TGTGCCACCCGGGACAGGGGTGGCCATGAGCAGTTCTTC	CATRDRGGHEQFF
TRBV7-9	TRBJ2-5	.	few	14	TGTGCCAGCAGCTTACTTACTAGTTTAGAGACCCAGTACTTC	CASSLLTSLETQYF
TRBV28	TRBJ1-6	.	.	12	TGTGCCAGCATCTCTAACAATTCACCCCTCCACTTT	CASISNNSPLHF
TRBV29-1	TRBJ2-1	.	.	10	TGCAGCGCAGGAATTAATGAGCAGTTCTTC	CSAGINEQFF
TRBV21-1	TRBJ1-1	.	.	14	TGTGCCAGCAATGTACCGACAGATTACACTGAAGCTTTCTTT	CASNVPTDYTEAFF
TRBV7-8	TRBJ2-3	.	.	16	TGTGCCAGTTCCCGAGACCCGGGACGTATCACAGATACGCAGTATTTT	CASSRDPGRITDTQYF
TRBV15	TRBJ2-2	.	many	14	TGTGCCACCAGCAGAGGTGATCACACCGGGGAGCTGTTTTTT	CATSRGDHTGELFF
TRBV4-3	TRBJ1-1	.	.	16	TGCGCCAGCAGCCAAGATCTCACAGGGCTGAGGGCTGAAGCTTTCTTT	CASSQDLTGLRAEAFF
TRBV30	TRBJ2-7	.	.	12	TGTGCCTGGAGTAAGGGGGAGTACGAGCAGTACTTC	CAWSKGEYEQYF
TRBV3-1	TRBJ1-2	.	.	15	TGTGCCAGCAGCCAAGGGCCAGGTAGAGGATATGGCTACACCTTC	CASSQGPGRGYGYTF
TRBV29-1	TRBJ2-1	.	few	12	TGCAGCGTAGATCGGGGGCGGAATGAGCAGTTCTTC	CSVDRGRNEQFF
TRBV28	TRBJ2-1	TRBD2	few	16	TGTGCCAGCACCCCCGGGGGAGGGAGGGCCCTGGATGAGCAGTTCTTC	CASTPGGGRALDEQFF
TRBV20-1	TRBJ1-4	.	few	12	TGCAGCGCCGGTTCCTCGACTGAAAAACTGTTTTTT	CSAGSSTEKLFF
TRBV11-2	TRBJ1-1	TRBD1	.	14	TGTGCCAGCAGCCAAGACAGGGGGAACACTGAAGCTTTCTTT	CASSQDRGNTEAFF
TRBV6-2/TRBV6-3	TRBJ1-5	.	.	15	TGTGCCAGCAGTAACGGGGGCGGGGGCAATCAGCCCCAGCATTTT	CASSNGGGGNQPQHF
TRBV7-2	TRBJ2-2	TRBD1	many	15	TGTGCCAGCAGTTCCCGGACAGGGGGCACCGGGGAGCTGTTTTTT	CASSSRTGGTGELFF
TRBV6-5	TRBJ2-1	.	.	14	TGTGCCAGCAGTTACTCGAGTGGTAGGTATGAGCAGTTCTTC	CASSYSSGRYEQFF
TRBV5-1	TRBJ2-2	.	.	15	TGCGCCAGCAGCGGATCAGGGAAAACCACCGGGGAGCTGTTTTTT	CASSGSGKTTGELFF
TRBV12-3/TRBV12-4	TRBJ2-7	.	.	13	TGTGCCAGCAGTTTAGCAAGAGGGTATGAGCAGTACTTC	CASSLARGYEQYF
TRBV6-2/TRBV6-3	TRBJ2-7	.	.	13	TGTGCCAGCAGTTCCCAGCGGACCTACGAGCAGTACTTC	CASSSQRTYEQYF
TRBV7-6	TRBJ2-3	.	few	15	TGTGCCAGCAGCTTAGGCGGATTTAGCACAGATACGCAGTATTTT	CASSLGGFSTDTQYF
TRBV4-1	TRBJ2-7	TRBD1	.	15	TGCGCCAGCAGCCTACTTAGGACAGGCCGCTACGAGCAGTACTTC	CASSLLRTGRYEQYF
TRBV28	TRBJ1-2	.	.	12	TGTGCCAGCGGTCGGGGTTTACGGGGCTACACCTTC	CASGRGLRGYTF